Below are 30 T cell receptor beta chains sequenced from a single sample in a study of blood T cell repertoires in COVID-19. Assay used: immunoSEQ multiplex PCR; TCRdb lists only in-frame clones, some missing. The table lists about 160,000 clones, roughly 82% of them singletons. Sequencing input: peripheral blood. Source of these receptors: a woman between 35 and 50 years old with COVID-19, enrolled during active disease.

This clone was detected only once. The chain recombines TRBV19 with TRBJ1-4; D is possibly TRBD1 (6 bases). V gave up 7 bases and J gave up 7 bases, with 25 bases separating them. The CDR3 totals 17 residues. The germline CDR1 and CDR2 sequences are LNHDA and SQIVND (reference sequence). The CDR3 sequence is CASTPTAAGVYFEKLFF. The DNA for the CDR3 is TGTGCCAGTACCCCTACAGCGGCAGGGGTTTATTTTGAAAAACTGTTTTTT.

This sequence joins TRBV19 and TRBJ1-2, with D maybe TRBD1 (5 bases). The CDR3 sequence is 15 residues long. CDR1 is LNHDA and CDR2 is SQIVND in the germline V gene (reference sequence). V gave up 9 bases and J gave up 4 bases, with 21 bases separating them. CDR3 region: CASRGAGEARYGYTF. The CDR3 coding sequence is TGTGCCAGCCGGGGAGCGGGGGAGGCCCGCTATGGCTACACCTTC.

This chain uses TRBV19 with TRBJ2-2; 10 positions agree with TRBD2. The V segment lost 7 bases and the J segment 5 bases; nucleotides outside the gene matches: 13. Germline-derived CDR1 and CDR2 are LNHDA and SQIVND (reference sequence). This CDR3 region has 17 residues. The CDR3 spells CASIEVISGRVTGELFF. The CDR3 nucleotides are TGTGCCAGTATTGAGGTGATAAGCGGGAGGGTGACCGGGGAGCTGTTTTTT.

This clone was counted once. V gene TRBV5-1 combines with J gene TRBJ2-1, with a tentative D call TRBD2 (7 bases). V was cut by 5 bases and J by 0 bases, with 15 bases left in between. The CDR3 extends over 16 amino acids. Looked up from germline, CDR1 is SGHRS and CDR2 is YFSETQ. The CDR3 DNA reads TGCGCCAGCAGGGGCGGGGGCTCCGCCTCCTACAATGAGCAGTTCTTC. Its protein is CASRGGGSASYNEQFF.

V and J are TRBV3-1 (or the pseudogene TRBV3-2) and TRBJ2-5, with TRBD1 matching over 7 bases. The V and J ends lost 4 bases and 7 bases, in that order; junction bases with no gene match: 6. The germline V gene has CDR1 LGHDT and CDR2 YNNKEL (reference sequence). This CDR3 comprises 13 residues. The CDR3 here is CASSLTGMGTQYF. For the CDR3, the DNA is TGTGCCAGCAGCCTGACAGGGATGGGGACCCAGTACTTC.

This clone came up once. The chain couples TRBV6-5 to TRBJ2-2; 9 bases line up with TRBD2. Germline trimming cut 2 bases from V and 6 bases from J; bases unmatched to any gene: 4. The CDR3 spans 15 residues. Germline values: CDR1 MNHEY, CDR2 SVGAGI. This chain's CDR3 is CASSYILAGSGELFF. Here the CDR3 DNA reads TGTGCCAGCAGTTACATCCTAGCGGGGTCCGGGGAGCTGTTTTTT.

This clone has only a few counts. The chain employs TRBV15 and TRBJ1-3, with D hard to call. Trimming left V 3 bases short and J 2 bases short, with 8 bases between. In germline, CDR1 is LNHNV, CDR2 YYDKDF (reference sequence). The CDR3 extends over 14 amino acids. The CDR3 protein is CATSSFSPGNTIYF. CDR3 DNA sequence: TGTGCCACCAGCAGTTTTTCTCCTGGAAACACCATATATTTT.

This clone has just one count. CDR3: CASSDGAGGPNEQFF. Here the CDR3 DNA reads TGTGCCAGCAGTGACGGGGCGGGGGGGCCCAATGAGCAGTTCTTC. The chain recombines TRBV6-4 with TRBJ2-1; TRBD2 matches 9 bases. The trim removed 2 bases at V and 6 bases at J, leaving 5 bases unmatched. Germline CDR1 is MRHNA and CDR2 is SNTAGT. This CDR3 region has 15 residues.

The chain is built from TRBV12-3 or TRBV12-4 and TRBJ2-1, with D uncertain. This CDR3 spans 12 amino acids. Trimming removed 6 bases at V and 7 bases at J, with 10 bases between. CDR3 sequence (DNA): TGTGCCAGCAGCCCAGGTACGAATGAGCAGTTCTTC. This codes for CASSPGTNEQFF.

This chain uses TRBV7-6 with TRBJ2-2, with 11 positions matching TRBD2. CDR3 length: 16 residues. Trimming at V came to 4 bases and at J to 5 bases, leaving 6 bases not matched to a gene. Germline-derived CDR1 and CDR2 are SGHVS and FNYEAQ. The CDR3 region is CASSYLAGGTTGELFF. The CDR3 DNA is TGTGCCAGCAGCTACCTAGCGGGGGGCACGACCGGGGAGCTGTTTTTT. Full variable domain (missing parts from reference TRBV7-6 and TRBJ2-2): GAGVSQSPRYKVTKRGQDVALRCDPISGHVSLYWYRQALGQGPEFLTYFNYEAQQDKSGLPNDRFSAERPEGSISTLTIQRTEQRDSAMYRCASSYLAGGTTGELFFGEGSRLTVL.

CDR3 sequence (DNA): TGTGCCAGTAGTATAGGAGGTTCAAGGGGGTCACCCCTCCACTTT. As protein: CASSIGGSRGSPLHF. The chain couples TRBV19 to TRBJ1-6; maybe TRBD1 (6 bases). In germline, CDR1 is LNHDA, CDR2 SQIVND (reference sequence). The CDR3 is 15 residues long. The V end lost 1 base, the J end lost 10 bases, and 14 bases lay between the germline ends.

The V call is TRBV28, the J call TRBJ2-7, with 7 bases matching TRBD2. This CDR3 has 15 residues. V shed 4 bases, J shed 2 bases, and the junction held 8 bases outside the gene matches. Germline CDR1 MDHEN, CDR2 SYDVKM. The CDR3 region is CASSSSGTKTYEQYF. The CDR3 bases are TGTGCCAGCAGTTCCTCCGGGACTAAGACCTACGAGCAGTACTTC.

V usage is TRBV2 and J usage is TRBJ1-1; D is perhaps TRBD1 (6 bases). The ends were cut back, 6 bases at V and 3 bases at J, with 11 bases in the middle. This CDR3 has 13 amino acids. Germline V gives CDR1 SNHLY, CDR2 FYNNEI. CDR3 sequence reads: CASRVQGYTEAFF. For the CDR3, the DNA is TGTGCCAGCAGGGTACAGGGTTACACTGAAGCTTTCTTT. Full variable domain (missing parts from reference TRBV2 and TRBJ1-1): EPEVTQTPSHQVTQMGQEVILRCVPISNHLYFYWYRQILGQKVEFLVSFYNNEISEKSEIFDDQFSVERPDGSNFTLKIRSTKLEDSAMYFCASRVQGYTEAFFGQGTRLTVV.

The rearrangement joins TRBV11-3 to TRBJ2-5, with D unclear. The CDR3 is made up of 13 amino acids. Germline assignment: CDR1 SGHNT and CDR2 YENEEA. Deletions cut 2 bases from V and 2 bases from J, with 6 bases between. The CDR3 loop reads CASSLYSQETQYF. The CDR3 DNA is TGTGCCAGCAGCTTATACAGTCAAGAGACCCAGTACTTC.

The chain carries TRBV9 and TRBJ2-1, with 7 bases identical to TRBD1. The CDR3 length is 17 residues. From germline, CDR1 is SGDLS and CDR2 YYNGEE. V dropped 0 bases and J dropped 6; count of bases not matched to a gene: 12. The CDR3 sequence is CASSVGTGARAGNEQFF. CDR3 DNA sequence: TGTGCCAGCAGCGTAGGGACAGGCGCCCGCGCAGGCAATGAGCAGTTCTTC.

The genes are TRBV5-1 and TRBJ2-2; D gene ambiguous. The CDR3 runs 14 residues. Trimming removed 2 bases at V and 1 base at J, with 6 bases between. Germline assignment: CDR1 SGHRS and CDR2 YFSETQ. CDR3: CASSLRQNTGELFF. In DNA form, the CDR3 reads TGCGCCAGCAGCTTAAGACAGAACACCGGGGAGCTGTTTTTT.

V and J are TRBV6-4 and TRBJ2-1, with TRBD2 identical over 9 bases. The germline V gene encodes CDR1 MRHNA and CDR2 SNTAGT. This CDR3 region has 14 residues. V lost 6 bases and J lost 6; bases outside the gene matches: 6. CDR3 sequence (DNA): TGTGCCAGCAGCGGGACTAGCTTCGGCAATGAGCAGTTCTTC. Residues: CASSGTSFGNEQFF.

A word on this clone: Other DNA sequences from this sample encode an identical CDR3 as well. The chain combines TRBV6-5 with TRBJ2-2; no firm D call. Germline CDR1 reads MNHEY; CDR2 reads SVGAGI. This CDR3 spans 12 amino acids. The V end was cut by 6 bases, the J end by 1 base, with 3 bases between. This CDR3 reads CASSRNTGELFF. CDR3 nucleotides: TGTGCCAGCAGCCGGAACACCGGGGAGCTGTTTTTT.

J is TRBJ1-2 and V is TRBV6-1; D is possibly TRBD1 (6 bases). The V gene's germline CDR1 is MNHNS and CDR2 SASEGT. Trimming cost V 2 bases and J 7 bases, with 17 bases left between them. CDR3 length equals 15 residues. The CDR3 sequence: CASSERLTGSGGYTF. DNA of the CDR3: TGTGCCAGCAGTGAACGATTGACAGGATCGGGTGGCTACACCTTC.

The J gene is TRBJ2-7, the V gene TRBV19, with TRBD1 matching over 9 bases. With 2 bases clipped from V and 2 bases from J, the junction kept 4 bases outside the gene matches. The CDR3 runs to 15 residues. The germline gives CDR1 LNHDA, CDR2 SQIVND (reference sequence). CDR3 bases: TGTGCCAGTAGTATAATCGGGACAGGGCCCTACGAGCAGTACTTC. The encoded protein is CASSIIGTGPYEQYF.

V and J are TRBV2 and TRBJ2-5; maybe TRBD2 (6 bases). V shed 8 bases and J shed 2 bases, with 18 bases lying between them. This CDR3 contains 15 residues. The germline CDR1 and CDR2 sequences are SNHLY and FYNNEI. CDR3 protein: CASAAEGGRQETQYF. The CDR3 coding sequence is TGTGCCAGCGCGGCCGAGGGTGGGAGGCAAGAGACCCAGTACTTC.

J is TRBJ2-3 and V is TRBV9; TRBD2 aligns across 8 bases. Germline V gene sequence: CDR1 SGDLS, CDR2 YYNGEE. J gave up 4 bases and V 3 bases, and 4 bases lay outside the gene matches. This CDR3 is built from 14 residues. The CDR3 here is CASSGTSIADTQYF. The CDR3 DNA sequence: TGTGCCAGCAGCGGGACTAGCATTGCAGATACGCAGTATTTT.

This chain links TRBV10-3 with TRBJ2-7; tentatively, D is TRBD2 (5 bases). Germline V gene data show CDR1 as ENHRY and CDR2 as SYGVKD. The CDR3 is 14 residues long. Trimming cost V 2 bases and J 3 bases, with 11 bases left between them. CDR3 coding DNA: TGTGCCATCAGTGAGCCGGACGGGGTCTACGAGCAGTACGTC. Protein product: CAISEPDGVYEQYV.

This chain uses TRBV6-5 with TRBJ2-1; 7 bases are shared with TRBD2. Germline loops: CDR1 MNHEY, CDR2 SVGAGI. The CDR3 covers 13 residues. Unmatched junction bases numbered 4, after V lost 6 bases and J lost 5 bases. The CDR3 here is CASSPAGNNEQFF. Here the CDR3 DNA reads TGTGCCAGCAGCCCAGCGGGGAACAATGAGCAGTTCTTC.

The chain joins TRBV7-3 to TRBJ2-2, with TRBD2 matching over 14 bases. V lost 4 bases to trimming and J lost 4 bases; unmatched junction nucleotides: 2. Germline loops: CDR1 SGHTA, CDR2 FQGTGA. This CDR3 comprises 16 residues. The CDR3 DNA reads TGTGCCAGCAGCTCAGGACTAGCGGGGGGCACCGGGGAGCTGTTTTTT. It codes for CASSSGLAGGTGELFF.

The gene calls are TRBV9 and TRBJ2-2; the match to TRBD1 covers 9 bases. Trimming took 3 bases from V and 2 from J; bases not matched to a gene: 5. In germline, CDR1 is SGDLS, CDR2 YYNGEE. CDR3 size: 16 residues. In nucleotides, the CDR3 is TGTGCCAGCAGCGATAGGACAGGGGCCAACACCGGGGAGCTGTTTTTT. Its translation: CASSDRTGANTGELFF.

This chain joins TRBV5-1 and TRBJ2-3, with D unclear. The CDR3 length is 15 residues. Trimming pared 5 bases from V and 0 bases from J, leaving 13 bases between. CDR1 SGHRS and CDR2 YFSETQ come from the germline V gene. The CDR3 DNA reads TGCGCCAGCAGAAACGAGGAATTTAGCACAGATACGCAGTATTTT. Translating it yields CASRNEEFSTDTQYF.

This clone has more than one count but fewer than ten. The CDR3 loop reads CASKGSQETQYF. The CDR3 DNA reads TGTGCCAGCAAGGGGTCCCAAGAGACCCAGTACTTC. The chain employs TRBV2 and TRBJ2-5, with D tentatively TRBD1 (5 bases). V dropped 7 bases and J dropped 1 base, with 7 bases sitting between them. From germline, CDR1 is SNHLY and CDR2 FYNNEI. This CDR3 has 12 amino acids.

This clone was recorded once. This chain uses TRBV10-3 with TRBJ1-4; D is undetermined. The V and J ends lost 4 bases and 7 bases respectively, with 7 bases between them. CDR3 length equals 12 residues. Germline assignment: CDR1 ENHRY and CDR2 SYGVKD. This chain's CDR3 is CAISATGEKLFF. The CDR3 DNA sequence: TGTGCCATCAGTGCGACGGGTGAAAAACTGTTTTTT.

This CDR3 reads CASSHLAGGPGDTQYF. CDR3 nucleotides: TGTGCCAGCAGTCACCTAGCGGGAGGCCCAGGGGATACGCAGTATTTT. The gene calls are TRBV3-1 (or the pseudogene TRBV3-2) and TRBJ2-3, with TRBD2 matching over 11 bases. The V gene end was trimmed by 6 bases and the J gene end by 6 bases; junction bases not matched to a gene: 11. Germline lookup yields CDR1 LGHDT and CDR2 YNNKEL (reference sequence). The CDR3 extends over 16 amino acids.